The 23 T cell receptor beta chains reported below all come from one sample, sequenced in a study of blood T cell repertoires in COVID-19. Data came from immunoSEQ multiplex PCR; TCRdb stores just in-frame clones and leaves some out. This sample has about 30,000 clones; 87% occur once, and the top ten carry 9.3%. Material for sequencing was peripheral blood. All receptors derive from a human donor in a cohort sampled during active COVID-19.

This chain links TRBV30 with TRBJ1-5; D remains unclear. The germline gives CDR1 GTSNPN, CDR2 SVGIG (reference sequence). The length of the CDR3 is 14 residues. Trimming stripped 0 bases from V and 0 bases from J, with 6 bases between. Here the CDR3 reads CAWSVAISNQPQHF. The CDR3, as DNA: TGTGCCTGGAGTGTAGCCATTAGCAATCAGCCCCAGCATTTT.

The rearrangement joins TRBV6-6 to TRBJ2-2; 10 bases line up with TRBD1. This CDR3 spans 13 amino acids. V was pared by 8 bases and J by 8 bases, with 5 bases of the junction left unmatched. Germline values: CDR1 MNHNY, CDR2 SVGAGI (reference sequence). The CDR3 spells CASGDRGSGELFF. The CDR3 coding sequence is TGTGCCAGCGGGGACAGGGGAAGTGGGGAGCTGTTTTTT.

This clone was found a few times. The CDR3 is CASSLIGTGFSEDGYTF. The CDR3 coding sequence is TGTGCCAGCAGCTTAATCGGTACAGGGTTCTCTGAGGATGGCTACACCTTC. This chain connects TRBV7-6 to TRBJ1-2, with a weak D call TRBD1 (6 bases). The CDR3 runs to 17 residues. V shed 2 bases and J shed 6 bases, with 22 bases lying between them. The germline gives CDR1 SGHVS, CDR2 FNYEAQ.

The chain couples TRBV30 to TRBJ2-2, with 7 bases matching TRBD1. Per the germline V gene, CDR1 is GTSNPN and CDR2 is SVGIG (reference sequence). The CDR3 has 14 residues. V was clipped by 4 bases and J by 0 bases; unmatched bases: 2. In nucleotides, the CDR3 is TGTGCCTGGAAGGGGGCAGCGAACACCGGGGAGCTGTTTTTT. Protein sequence: CAWKGAANTGELFF.

The chain employs TRBV3-1 (or the pseudogene TRBV3-2) and TRBJ1-3; D is perhaps TRBD1 (6 bases). The germline V gene has CDR1 LGHDT and CDR2 YNNKEL (reference sequence). Between the trimmed V and J ends, which lost 1 base and 2 bases, there was a span of 9 bases. The CDR3 sequence is 15 residues long. Here the CDR3 DNA reads TGTGCCAGCAGCCAAGGGACAGCTCCTGGAAACACCATATATTTT. Translation gives CASSQGTAPGNTIYF.

J is TRBJ1-5 and V is TRBV6-1; D is possibly TRBD1 (6 bases). CDR3 length: 15 amino acids. V was clipped by 1 base and J by 6 bases, with 13 bases between them. The germline gives CDR1 MNHNS, CDR2 SASEGT. The CDR3 sequence is CASSEGGGQGQPQHF. The CDR3 region has the DNA TGTGCCAGCAGTGAAGGGGGGGGGCAGGGTCAGCCCCAGCATTTT.

CDR3 sequence (DNA): TGCGCCAGCAGCTGGGGACAGGGAGGACGCGAGCAGTACTTC. This sequence encodes CASSWGQGGREQYF. The chain couples TRBV5-1 to TRBJ2-7; 9 bases match TRBD1. After removal of 3 bases from V and 6 bases from J, the junction contained 7 bases not matched to a gene. Per the germline V gene, CDR1 is SGHRS and CDR2 is YFSETQ. The CDR3 length is 14 residues. The full variable domain, its missing parts supplied by reference TRBV5-1 and TRBJ2-7, is KAGVTQTPRYLIKTRGQQVTLSCSPISGHRSVSWYQQTPGQGLQFLFEYFSETQRNKGNFPGRFSGRQFSNSRSEMNVSTLELGDSALYLCASSWGQGGREQYFGPGTRLTVT.

The V and J genes are TRBV7-6 and TRBJ2-5; TRBD2 matches 10 bases. With V trimmed by 2 bases and J by 3 bases, 0 bases remained unmatched. The germline gives CDR1 SGHVS, CDR2 FNYEAQ. CDR3 size: 14 residues. This CDR3 is CASSLLAGEETQYF. The CDR3 region has the DNA TGTGCCAGCAGCTTACTAGCGGGAGAAGAGACCCAGTACTTC.

This clone has just one count. The chain joins TRBV4-1 to TRBJ2-3; the match to TRBD2 covers 8 bases. The ends lost 4 bases at V and 7 bases at J; junction bases unmatched: 13. Germline V gives CDR1 MGHRA, CDR2 YSYEKL. This CDR3 has 16 residues. The CDR3 nucleotides read TGCGCCAGCAGCCTTGGTGCCGGACTAGCCATAAATACGCAGTATTTT. It translates to CASSLGAGLAINTQYF.

The chain is built from TRBV10-1 and TRBJ2-3; D unresolved. The length of the CDR3 is 13 residues. Trimming left V 6 bases short and J 5 bases short, with 12 bases between. Germline CDR1 reads WNHNN; CDR2 reads SYGVQD (reference sequence). The CDR3: CASRLSEVDTQYF. CDR3 nucleotides: TGCGCCAGCAGATTGAGTGAGGTAGATACGCAGTATTTT.

J is TRBJ1-2 and V is TRBV6-6, with 7 bases lining up with TRBD1. The CDR3 extends over 14 amino acids. V was clipped by 6 bases and J by 0 bases; unmatched bases: 4. The V gene's germline CDR1 is MNHNY and CDR2 SVGAGI (reference sequence). CDR3 bases: TGTGCCAGCAGACGTCAGGGGGCTAACTATGGCTACACCTTC. Translating gives CASRRQGANYGYTF.

This chain joins TRBV18 and TRBJ1-6; 9 nucleotides line up with TRBD1. With 2 bases clipped from V and 8 bases from J, the junction kept 7 bases outside the gene matches. There are 16 residues in the CDR3. Germline CDR1 reads KGHSH; CDR2 reads LQKENI. The CDR3 sequence is CASSPSTGQGDSPLHF. The CDR3 DNA sequence: TGTGCCAGCTCACCATCGACGGGACAGGGAGATTCACCCCTCCACTTT.

The rearrangement links TRBV19 to TRBJ2-1, with 9 bases matching TRBD2. V dropped 6 bases and J dropped 8; count of bases not matched to a gene: 17. Looked up from germline, CDR1 is LNHDA and CDR2 is SQIVND (reference sequence). The CDR3 has 17 amino acids. The CDR3 loop reads CASRPWRTSGPWDEQFF. The DNA for the CDR3 is TGTGCCAGTAGGCCCTGGCGAACTAGCGGGCCTTGGGATGAGCAGTTCTTC.

This chain connects TRBV24-1 to TRBJ2-1; unclear D gene. Looked up from germline, CDR1 is KGHDR and CDR2 is SFDVKD. Between the trimmed V and J ends, which lost 2 bases and 3 bases, there was a span of 4 bases. The CDR3 consists of 13 residues. The CDR3 sequence is CATSDSNYNEQFF. The CDR3, as DNA: TGTGCCACCAGTGATTCCAACTACAATGAGCAGTTCTTC.

The chain couples TRBV6-5 to TRBJ2-3, with a tentative D call TRBD2 (6 bases). V dropped 7 bases and J dropped 9 bases, with 11 bases sitting between them. This CDR3 contains 11 residues. Germline V gene sequence: CDR1 MNHEY, CDR2 SVGAGI. In DNA, the CDR3 is TGTGCCAGCAAGACGGGGGACACGCAGTATTTT. Protein product: CASKTGDTQYF.

This sequence joins TRBV11-2 and TRBJ1-4, with D tentatively TRBD1 (6 bases). The ends were cut back, 5 bases at V and 8 bases at J, with 18 bases in the middle. Germline CDR1 reads SGHAT; CDR2 reads FQNNGV. The CDR3 runs 15 residues. DNA for the CDR3: TGTGCCAGCAGCCCCCCTGGGGGGGGCGGGGAAAAACTGTTTTTT. Its protein product is CASSPPGGGGEKLFF.

The V gene is TRBV30, the J gene TRBJ2-3; 7 bases align to TRBD1. With 5 bases clipped from V and 4 bases from J, the junction kept 6 bases outside the gene matches. The CDR3 is made up of 13 amino acids. Germline V gene data show CDR1 as GTSNPN and CDR2 as SVGIG (reference sequence). CDR3 nucleotides: TGTGCCTGGGCGACAGGGCTGGCAGATACGCAGTATTTT. Translating it yields CAWATGLADTQYF. Full variable domain (rest looked up from reference TRBV30 and TRBJ2-3): SQTIHQWPATLVQPVGSPLSLECTVEGTSNPNLYWYRQAAGRGLQLLFYSVGIGQISSEVPQNLSASRPQDRQFILSSKKLLLSDSGFYLCAWATGLADTQYFGPGTRLTVL.

The chain combines TRBV11-2 with TRBJ1-3; D may be TRBD1 (5 bases). The germline V gene has CDR1 SGHAT and CDR2 FQNNGV. Trimming took 4 bases from V and 0 from J, leaving 16 bases between them. The CDR3 consists of 17 residues. The DNA of the CDR3 is TGTGCCAGCAGCTCCCCCGGCCGGGGGAGCTCTGGAAACACCATATATTTT. Translating it yields CASSSPGRGSSGNTIYF.

J is TRBJ1-3 and V is TRBV18, with a weak D call TRBD1 (5 bases). Germline V CDR1 and CDR2: KGHSH, LQKENI. V shed 3 bases and J shed 0 bases, with 12 bases lying between them. The CDR3 sequence is 16 residues long. CDR3 bases: TGTGCCAGCTCACCTCTTGACAGTAACTCTGGAAACACCATATATTTT. This gives the protein CASSPLDSNSGNTIYF.

V gene TRBV7-2 combines with J gene TRBJ2-7; weak D call: TRBD1 (5 bases). The V gene lost 5 bases and the J gene lost 3 bases, with 11 bases spanning the gap. CDR1 and CDR2 (germline): SGHTA, FQGNSA. This CDR3 spans 13 amino acids. In DNA, the CDR3 is TGTGCCAGCAGCCCCCGGACAAACTACGAGCAGTACTTC. Its translation: CASSPRTNYEQYF.

This rearrangement joins TRBV2 to TRBJ2-5, with 8 nucleotides matching TRBD1. V gave up 4 bases and J gave up 4 bases; unmatched junction bases: 8. Per germline, CDR1 SNHLY and CDR2 FYNNEI. This CDR3 spans 15 amino acids. The CDR3 region is CASSGLGTGGETQYF. CDR3 nucleotide sequence: TGTGCCAGCAGTGGCTTGGGGACAGGCGGAGAGACCCAGTACTTC.

V usage is TRBV4-1 and J usage is TRBJ1-2, with 7 bases matching TRBD1. This CDR3 is built from 15 residues. Germline V CDR1 and CDR2: MGHRA, YSYEKL. The V segment lost 3 bases and the J segment 7 bases; nucleotides outside the gene matches: 11. CDR3 loop: CASSQGERQGAGYTF. The CDR3 DNA is TGCGCCAGCAGCCAGGGGGAGAGACAGGGTGCTGGCTACACCTTC.

The gene calls are TRBV7-2 and TRBJ2-1, with TRBD2 identical over 7 bases. Germline assignment: CDR1 SGHTA and CDR2 FQGNSA. J lost 7 bases, V lost 5 bases, and 11 bases had no gene match. The CDR3 has 15 residues. The CDR3: CASSLTSALENEQFF. The CDR3 DNA is TGTGCCAGCAGCCTTACTAGCGCACTCGAGAATGAGCAGTTCTTC.